This paragraph reports one T cell receptor beta chain. Its antigen remains unidentified. The data were obtained in a study of cytomegalovirus exposure and HLA in healthy donors. At the level of the study: Earlier, 100 million or so unique TCR beta sequences were recovered from about 200 million T cells by an analysis. The Caucasian-associated ancestry cluster held 80% to 90% of 300 to 450 genotyped donors.

The CDR3 loop spans 14 amino acids. V lost 1 base and J lost 6, with 10 bases in between. Germline values: CDR1 MGHRA, CDR2 YSYEKL. PCR involved 60 Vbeta and 13 Jbeta primers. Method: immunoSEQ multiplex PCR; TCRdb's copy keeps in-frame clones and lacks some. Among more than 200,000 clones listed, over 65% were seen once. Not recorded for this donor was the CMV serostatus. General study findings and limits: In all likelihood, a cluster of highly shared sequence variants was a sequencing artifact.

The clonotype comes from a human donor in good health. The sequenced material came from PBMCs. V gene TRBV4-1 combines with J gene TRBJ1-5, with D unresolved. This CDR3 reads CASSQAPGSQPQHF. As DNA, the CDR3 is TGCGCCAGCAGCCAAGCTCCGGGGAGTCAGCCCCAGCATTTT.